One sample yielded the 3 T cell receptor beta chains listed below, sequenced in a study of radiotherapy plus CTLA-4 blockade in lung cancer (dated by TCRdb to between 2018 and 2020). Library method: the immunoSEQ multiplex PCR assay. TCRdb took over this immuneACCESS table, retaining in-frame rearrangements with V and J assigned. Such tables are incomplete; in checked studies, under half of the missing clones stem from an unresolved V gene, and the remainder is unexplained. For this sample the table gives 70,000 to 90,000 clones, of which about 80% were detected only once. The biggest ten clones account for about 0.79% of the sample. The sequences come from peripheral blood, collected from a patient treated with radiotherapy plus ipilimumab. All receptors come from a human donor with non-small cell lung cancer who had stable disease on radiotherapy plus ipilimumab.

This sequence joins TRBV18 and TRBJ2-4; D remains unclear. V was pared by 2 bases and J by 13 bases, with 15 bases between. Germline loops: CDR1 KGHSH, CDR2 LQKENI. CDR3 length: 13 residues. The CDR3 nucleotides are TGTGCCAGCTCACCAAGGTTAGAGGCAGGACAGTACTTC. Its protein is CASSPRLEAGQYF.

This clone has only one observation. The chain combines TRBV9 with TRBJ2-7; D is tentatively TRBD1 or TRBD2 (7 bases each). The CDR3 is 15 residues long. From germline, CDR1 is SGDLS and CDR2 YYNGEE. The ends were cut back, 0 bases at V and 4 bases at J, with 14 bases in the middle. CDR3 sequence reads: CASSVAPGGVYEQYF. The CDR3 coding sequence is TGTGCCAGCAGCGTAGCCCCAGGGGGGGTTTACGAGCAGTACTTC.

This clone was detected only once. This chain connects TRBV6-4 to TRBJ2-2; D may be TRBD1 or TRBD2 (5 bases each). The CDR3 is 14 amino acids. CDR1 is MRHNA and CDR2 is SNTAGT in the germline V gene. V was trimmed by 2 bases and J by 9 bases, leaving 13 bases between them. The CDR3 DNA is TGTGCCAGCAGTGACATTTCAGGGAGCCGGGAGCTGTTTTTT. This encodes CASSDISGSRELFF.